These 10 T cell receptor beta chains originate from one sample sequenced in a study of blood T cell repertoires in COVID-19. The method was immunoSEQ multiplex PCR; TCRdb's version includes in-frame clones alone and lacks a portion of them. The profile shows some 120,000 clones, around nine tenths of them singletons. Material for sequencing was peripheral blood. Receptors originate from a woman aged 45-60 years with active or convalescent COVID-19.

The chain uses TRBV5-6 and TRBJ2-3; 8 bases align to TRBD2. Germline CDR1 SGHDT, CDR2 YYEEEE. V lost 4 bases and J lost 6; bases outside the gene matches: 4. The CDR3 contains 13 residues. DNA for the CDR3: TGTGCCAGCAGCCCCCGGACTAGCGATACGCAGTATTTT. The encoded protein is CASSPRTSDTQYF.

This chain's CDR3 is CASSEDTPETQYF. CDR3 coding DNA: TGTGCCAGCAGCGAGGACACTCCCGAGACCCAGTACTTC. This sequence joins TRBV5-4 and TRBJ2-5, with D tentatively TRBD1 (5 bases). The germline gives CDR1 SGHNT, CDR2 YYREEE (reference sequence). The CDR3 is 13 residues long. The V end lost 4 bases, the J end lost 5 bases, and 12 bases lay between the germline ends.

V usage is TRBV19 and J usage is TRBJ1-1, with 8 positions matching TRBD1. CDR1 and CDR2 from the germline V gene are LNHDA and SQIVND (reference sequence). The ends lost 4 bases at V and 1 base at J; junction bases unmatched: 5. The CDR3 runs to 15 residues. This chain's CDR3 is CASSTLDRGNTEAFF. The CDR3, as DNA: TGTGCCAGTAGTACCCTCGACAGGGGGAACACTGAAGCTTTCTTT.

This chain uses TRBV7-3 with TRBJ2-2; D may be TRBD1 (5 bases). The CDR3 totals 15 residues. The germline V and J ends were trimmed by 6 bases and 0 bases, with 11 bases remaining between them. The germline V gene encodes CDR1 SGHTA and CDR2 FQGTGA. Here the CDR3 reads CASRRTRANTGELFF. CDR3 coding DNA: TGTGCCAGCAGGCGGACACGCGCGAACACCGGGGAGCTGTTTTTT.

The chain links TRBV9 to TRBJ2-7; 10 bases line up with TRBD2. Germline CDR1 SGDLS, CDR2 YYNGEE. The V gene end was trimmed by 0 bases and the J gene end by 7 bases; junction bases not matched to a gene: 4. The CDR3 runs to 14 residues. The CDR3 DNA sequence: TGTGCCAGCAGCGTAGCTAGCGGGAGATCGGAGCAGTACTTC. Protein sequence: CASSVASGRSEQYF.

The chain uses TRBV9 and TRBJ2-7; TRBD2 agrees at 13 bases. This CDR3 has 20 amino acids. The ends lost 4 bases at V and 0 bases at J; junction bases unmatched: 16. The germline gives CDR1 SGDLS, CDR2 YYNGEE. CDR3 amino acids: CASSLSNGTSGIVSSYEQYF. The CDR3 coding sequence is TGTGCCAGCAGCCTGAGCAATGGGACTAGCGGGATTGTGAGCTCCTACGAGCAGTACTTC.

The chain is built from TRBV6-2 or TRBV6-3 and TRBJ2-7, with 9 bases identical to TRBD2. The CDR3 contains 17 residues. V lost 0 bases and J lost 6; bases outside the gene matches: 12. Germline V gene lookup returns CDR1 MNHEY and CDR2 SVGEGT. This CDR3 is CASSYSPPVAGVGEQYF. In nucleotides, the CDR3 is TGTGCCAGCAGTTACTCTCCGCCCGTAGCGGGAGTAGGCGAGCAGTACTTC.

The chain joins TRBV7-2 to TRBJ2-6; 10 nucleotides match TRBD1. This CDR3 has 15 amino acids. Looked up from germline, CDR1 is SGHTA and CDR2 is FQGNSA. V lost 8 bases, J lost 4 bases, and 5 bases stayed unmatched. The CDR3, as DNA: TGTGCCAGCGGTAGACAGGGGGCCGGGGCCAACGTCCTGACTTTC. Its protein product is CASGRQGAGANVLTF.

V usage is TRBV7-2 and J usage is TRBJ1-5; a weak D match, TRBD1 (5 bases). The germline V gene encodes CDR1 SGHTA and CDR2 FQGNSA. This CDR3 contains 14 residues. V lost 5 bases, J lost 3 bases, and 11 bases lay in between. CDR3 in DNA: TGTGCCAGCAGCGTGGGACTCCCCAATCAGCCCCAGCATTTT. As protein: CASSVGLPNQPQHF.

The chain carries TRBV5-8 and TRBJ1-4; D not certain. This CDR3 is 13 amino acids long. V lost 7 bases and J 8 bases, leaving 15 bases between the germline ends. Germline CDR1 reads SGHTS; CDR2 reads YDEGEE. The CDR3 loop is CASRLTAAEKLFF. Here the CDR3 DNA reads TGTGCCAGCCGCCTCACGGCGGCAGAAAAACTGTTTTTT.